Sequencing of this TCR beta chain was carried out in a study of glioma-infiltrating T cells. Findings and caveats of the study: Above-expected tissue-blood divergence occurred in all gliomas, most in low-grade ones. Only very few CDR3 sequences appeared in both tissue and blood.

Germline values: CDR1 SGHAT, CDR2 FQNNGV. The CDR3 length is 13 residues. The germline V and J ends were trimmed by 4 bases and 11 bases, with 15 bases remaining between them. This clonotype was seen ten or more times. As yet, its antigen is unknown. Using RNA template, CDR3s of TCR alpha and beta were amplified with iRepertoire arm-PCR. Input was roughly 100-450 ng of tissue mRNA or PBMC total RNA. Using its own MiXCR run on the multiplex PCR reads, TCRdb lists one record per CDR3 protein. This table holds fewer than 250,000 distinct CDR3 sequences, 32% found once. Material for sequencing was glioma tissue, nonneoplastic brain tissue, or PBMCs (not recorded which). The chain has TRBV11-2 and TRBJ2-1; weak D call: TRBD2 (6 bases). The sequence came from a human donor with low-grade glioma or glioblastoma, undergoing nonglioma brain surgery, or in good health (not recorded which). This CDR3 reads CASSSPRTTKQFF. Written as DNA, the CDR3 is TGTGCCAGCAGCTCGCCGCGGACTACAAAGCAGTTCTTC.